The 32 T cell receptor beta chains in this list originate from one sample, sequenced in a study of T cells in Graves' hyperthyroidism and ophthalmopathy. Researchers took RNA transcripts and amplified the TCR beta CDR3 regions from them. TCR CDR3 underwent first-round RT-PCR with the HTBI primer set. TCRdb re-called the multiplex PCR reads with MiXCR, one entry per CDR3 protein. The sample carries under 250,000 distinct CDR3 sequences, roughly a quarter recorded once. Sequences were obtained from blood. The receptors were sampled from a woman aged 40-49 years with Graves' ophthalmopathy.

This clonotype was seen ten or more times. V and J are TRBV28 and TRBJ1-1; D remains unclear. The germline CDR1 and CDR2 sequences are MDHEN and SYDVKM. V lost 2 bases and J 4 bases, leaving 11 bases between the germline ends. This CDR3 has 14 residues. CDR3 sequence (DNA): TGTGCCAGCAGTTTACTTGGAGGGCTCACTGAAGCTTTCTTT. Translation gives CASSLLGGLTEAFF.

The rearrangement joins TRBV11-2 to TRBJ2-7; D unclear. The V gene lost 0 bases and the J gene lost 3 bases, with 18 bases spanning the gap. The CDR3 sequence is 17 residues long. Germline V gene data show CDR1 as SGHAT and CDR2 as FQNNGV. CDR3 loop: CASSLDRQSSNDYEQYF. The CDR3, as DNA: TGTGCCAGCAGCTTAGACCGGCAGTCCTCGAATGACTACGAGCAGTACTTC.

This clonotype was counted at least ten times. The rearrangement uses TRBV28 and TRBJ2-5; perhaps D is TRBD1 or TRBD2 (5 bases each). Germline CDR1 and CDR2: MDHEN and SYDVKM. This CDR3 contains 18 residues. Between the trimmed V and J ends, which lost 2 bases and 3 bases, there was a span of 22 bases. The CDR3 loop is CASSLGRWGGSGEETQYF. In DNA, the CDR3 is TGTGCCAGCAGTTTAGGCCGGTGGGGCGGGTCTGGAGAAGAGACCCAGTACTTC.

The genes are TRBV7-9 and TRBJ2-7; D is unclear. The J call is in doubt because the DNA end fits TRBJ2-1 better. This CDR3 contains 12 residues. The V gene's germline CDR1 is SEHNR and CDR2 FQNEAQ (reference sequence). As DNA, the CDR3 is TGTGCCAGCATCTTGGAATGGGCCGAGCAGTTCTTC. Its translation: CASILEWAEQFF.

This clonotype has more than one count but fewer than ten. The chain links TRBV20-1 to TRBJ1-2; D is possibly TRBD1 (5 bases). Germline V lookup: CDR1 DFQATT, CDR2 SNEGSKA (reference sequence). There are 12 residues in the CDR3. V was pared by 3 bases and J by 7 bases, with 12 bases between. The CDR3 sequence is CSASGGERGYTF. Written as DNA, the CDR3 is TGCAGTGCTAGCGGGGGAGAACGTGGCTACACCTTC.

As for this clonotype: A much more abundant neighbour one base away suggests this may be a read error. This chain uses TRBV6-2 or TRBV6-3 with TRBJ1-5; D uncertain. CDR1 MNHEY and CDR2 SVGEGT come from the germline V gene. The V end was cut by 2 bases, the J end by 2 bases, with 13 bases between. The CDR3 runs 16 residues. The CDR3 DNA reads as TGTGCCAGCAGTTACAGGGCCGACTATTGCAATCAGCCCCAGCATTTT. As protein: CASSYRADYCNQPQHF.

This clonotype showed up many times. The gene calls are TRBV3-1 and TRBJ1-2; 9 nucleotides line up with TRBD1. Unmatched junction bases numbered 10, after V lost 0 bases and J lost 2 bases. The CDR3 extends over 18 amino acids. CDR1 and CDR2 from the germline V gene are LGHDT and YNNKEL (reference sequence). The CDR3 coding sequence is TGTGCCAGCAGCCAAGATAATATCGGGACAGGGCTCAACTATGGCTACACCTTC. It encodes CASSQDNIGTGLNYGYTF.

The sample holds many counts of this clonotype. The chain has TRBV6-1 and TRBJ1-2; 7 bases fit TRBD1. J lost 3 bases, V lost 7 bases, and 14 bases had no gene match. The CDR3 contains 16 residues. The V gene's germline CDR1 is MNHNS and CDR2 SASEGT. The CDR3 DNA sequence: TGTGCCAGCACCCAAGCGGGACAGACCCTTTACTATGGCTACACCTTC. Residues: CASTQAGQTLYYGYTF.

In this sample, this clonotype turned up many times. CDR3: CSALDQGDYGYTF. The CDR3 bases are TGCAGCGCTCTTGATCAGGGGGACTATGGCTACACCTTC. The chain carries TRBV29-1 and TRBJ1-2; 7 bases map to TRBD1. Germline CDR1 SQVTM, CDR2 ANQGSEA. CDR3 length equals 13 residues. J lost 3 bases, V lost 7 bases, and 8 bases had no gene match.

The chain couples TRBV7-9 to TRBJ1-2; D not resolved. This CDR3 is built from 13 residues. The germline V and J ends were trimmed by 1 base and 8 bases, with 11 bases remaining between them. Germline assignment: CDR1 SEHNR and CDR2 FQNEAQ (reference sequence). The CDR3 sequence is CASSLGSLGGYTF. CDR3 DNA sequence: TGTGCCAGCAGCTTAGGCAGTCTTGGAGGCTACACCTTC.

This clonotype was seen ten or more times. A read error may be the cause here, since a much bigger clone is one base away. The CDR3 carries no conserved terminal phenylalanine or tryptophan, so it likely arises from a read error. DNA of the CDR3: TGCGCCAGCAGCCCCCAGCAGGGCGCCACCGGGGAGCTGTTTTCT. Translating gives CASSPQQGATGELFS. The gene calls are TRBV5-1 and TRBJ2-2; D is possibly TRBD1 (5 bases). The V end was cut by 4 bases, the J end by 4 bases, with 14 bases between. From germline, CDR1 is SGHRS and CDR2 YFSETQ. This CDR3 is 15 amino acids long.

This clonotype showed up many times. The J gene is TRBJ2-2, the V gene TRBV6-5, with 12 bases identical to TRBD2. The germline V gene encodes CDR1 MNHEY and CDR2 SVGAGI. CDR3 length: 17 amino acids. V was clipped by 0 bases and J by 2 bases; unmatched bases: 1. The CDR3 region is CASSYSLAGGNTGELFF. The CDR3 DNA reads as TGTGCCAGCAGTTACTCACTAGCGGGGGGTAACACCGGGGAGCTGTTTTTT.

At least ten counts were recorded for this clonotype. The V gene is TRBV28, the J gene TRBJ2-4; D may be TRBD1 (6 bases). V was clipped by 6 bases and J by 6 bases, with 15 bases between them. The germline V gene has CDR1 MDHEN and CDR2 SYDVKM. The CDR3 consists of 14 residues. The CDR3 DNA follows: TGTGCCAGCAGAGTAAACAGGGATGTAAACATTCAGTACTTC. Protein sequence: CASRVNRDVNIQYF. The full variable domain, in which reference TRBV28 and TRBJ2-4 provide the parts outside the CDR3, is DVKVTQSSRYLVKRTGEKVFLECVQDMDHENMFWYRQDPGLGLRLIYFSYDVKMKEKGDIPEGYSVSREKKERFSLILESASTNQTSMYLCASRVNRDVNIQYFGAGTRLSVL.

This sequence joins TRBV10-3 and TRBJ1-1; D is perhaps TRBD1 (6 bases). Between the trimmed V and J ends, which lost 4 bases and 7 bases, there was a span of 13 bases. This CDR3 has 13 amino acids. Looked up from germline, CDR1 is ENHRY and CDR2 is SYGVKD. CDR3 residues: CAISGNTGSEAFF. Here the CDR3 DNA reads TGTGCCATCAGTGGCAATACAGGGAGTGAAGCTTTCTTT.

The chain links TRBV6-1 to TRBJ2-7; TRBD2 matches at 7 bases. J was trimmed by 6 bases and V by 4 bases; bases with no gene match: 6. The CDR3 contains 13 residues. Germline-derived CDR1 and CDR2 are MNHNS and SASEGT. The CDR3 DNA reads TGTGCCAGCAGTGTGTGGCGGGAGCTCGAGCAGTACTTC. Its protein product is CASSVWRELEQYF.

This chain joins TRBV2 and TRBJ1-2, with 7 bases identical to TRBD1. The junction had 14 bases not matched to a gene; V was cut back by 6 bases and J by 4 bases. Germline assignment: CDR1 SNHLY and CDR2 FYNNEI. The CDR3 spans 16 residues. CDR3 DNA sequence: TGTGCCAGCAGGGACGAGGTGATAGGGGGCGTCTATGGCTACACCTTC. Translated: CASRDEVIGGVYGYTF.

The DNA of the CDR3 is TGTGCCAGCAGTTGGCGGGCTAGCGGGAAATACGAGCAGTACTTC. Encoded protein: CASSWRASGKYEQYF. This chain links TRBV6-2 or TRBV6-3 with TRBJ2-7, with 9 bases identical to TRBD2. The germline V gene has CDR1 MNHEY and CDR2 SVGEGT. The CDR3 covers 15 residues. The ends lost 4 bases at V and 4 bases at J; junction bases unmatched: 8.

The chain employs TRBV12-3 or TRBV12-4 and TRBJ2-5; D tentatively reads TRBD1 or TRBD2 (5 bases each). V was cut by 3 bases and J by 5 bases, with 7 bases left in between. The CDR3 runs 12 residues. CDR3 residues: CASSFGAETQYF. The CDR3 coding sequence is TGTGCCAGCAGTTTCGGGGCGGAGACCCAGTACTTC.

The V call is TRBV19, the J call TRBJ2-5; tentatively, D is TRBD2 (5 bases). Germline values: CDR1 LNHDA, CDR2 SQIVND (reference sequence). The V end was cut by 3 bases, the J end by 4 bases, with 9 bases between. The CDR3 has 13 residues. The CDR3 nucleotides are TGTGCCAGTAGTATGGAGAGGGTAGAGACCCAGTACTTC. As protein: CASSMERVETQYF.

This clonotype has only a few counts. The chain has TRBV6-2 or TRBV6-3 and TRBJ1-1, with a possible D match to TRBD1 (5 bases). V shed 5 bases and J shed 0 bases, with 13 bases lying between them. The V gene's germline CDR1 is MNHEY and CDR2 SVGEGT. This CDR3 is 15 amino acids long. CDR3 DNA: TGTGCCAGCAGTCATGGAGGGGCACTGAACACTGAAGCTTTCTTT. Its protein product is CASSHGGALNTEAFF.

Many counts were recorded for this clonotype. The gene calls are TRBV18 and TRBJ2-7; D unclear. The CDR3 runs to 13 residues. The germline V gene encodes CDR1 KGHSH and CDR2 LQKENI. V was shortened by 8 bases and J by 2 bases, with 13 bases between the two germline ends. This CDR3 is CASRPLNTYEQYF. The DNA of the CDR3 is TGTGCCAGCCGGCCCCTAAACACCTACGAGCAGTACTTC.

This clonotype was counted many times. The chain employs TRBV20-1 and TRBJ2-5, with D perhaps TRBD2 (6 bases). The CDR3 covers 15 residues. The ends were cut back, 1 base at V and 2 bases at J, with 14 bases in the middle. From germline, CDR1 is DFQATT and CDR2 SNEGSKA (reference sequence). The CDR3 nucleotides read TGCAGTGCTAGAGCCGGGGGTTTGACTCAAGAGACCCAGTACTTC. Translated, it gives CSARAGGLTQETQYF.

The table lists this clonotype with many counts. The chain couples TRBV7-2 to TRBJ2-4; D not certain. CDR3 length: 15 residues. In germline, CDR1 is SGHTA, CDR2 FQGNSA. The ends were cut back, 3 bases at V and 2 bases at J, with 11 bases in the middle. This chain's CDR3 is CASSFASGTKNIQYF. The CDR3 DNA reads TGTGCCAGCAGCTTCGCCTCTGGTACCAAAAACATTCAGTACTTC.

This clonotype has a count of ten or more. This chain connects TRBV10-3 to TRBJ1-2; D is unclear. V lost 10 bases, J lost 4 bases, and 16 bases lay in between. CDR1 and CDR2 from the germline V gene are ENHRY and SYGVKD. The CDR3 extends over 13 amino acids. This chain's CDR3 is CATLREGGYGYTF. Written as DNA, the CDR3 is TGTGCCACCCTAAGAGAGGGTGGCTATGGCTACACCTTC.

About this clonotype itself: Given a much more abundant clone one base away, this may be a read error. The rearrangement links TRBV7-9 to TRBJ2-5; weak D call: TRBD2 (6 bases). The CDR3 has 15 residues. The germline V gene encodes CDR1 SEHNR and CDR2 FQNEAQ (reference sequence). V lost 2 bases to trimming and J lost 5 bases, with 15 bases between them. CDR3 protein: CASSLNSGRHETQYF. CDR3 DNA sequence: TGTGCCAGCAGCTTAAACAGCGGGCGTCATGAGACCCAGTACTTC.

This clonotype showed up many times. The V gene is TRBV28, the J gene TRBJ2-7; tentative D call: TRBD2 (7 bases). The CDR3 runs 14 residues. V was trimmed by 7 bases and J by 7 bases, leaving 20 bases between them. Germline V gene data show CDR1 as MDHEN and CDR2 as SYDVKM. The CDR3 DNA reads TGTGCCAGCATCGGGTCTAGCGGAGGGGGGGAGCAGTACTTC. Amino acids: CASIGSSGGGEQYF.

The rearrangement joins TRBV30 to TRBJ1-2, with D possibly being TRBD1 (5 bases). Germline assignment: CDR1 GTSNPN and CDR2 SVGIG (reference sequence). The germline V and J ends were trimmed by 0 bases and 8 bases, with 13 bases remaining between them. This CDR3 contains 13 residues. The chain's CDR3 is CAWSVLGVGGYTF. The CDR3 DNA sequence: TGTGCCTGGAGTGTACTAGGGGTTGGAGGCTACACCTTC.

This clonotype has just a few counts. The CDR3 protein is CASSYARTDEAFF. The CDR3 DNA sequence: TGTGCCAGCAGTTACGCCAGGACGGACGAAGCTTTCTTT. V gene TRBV6-5 combines with J gene TRBJ1-1; D unclear. Germline CDR1 is MNHEY and CDR2 is SVGAGI. The CDR3 is 13 amino acids. Trimming removed 2 bases at V and 8 bases at J, with 12 bases between.

This chain joins TRBV3-1 and TRBJ2-5; maybe TRBD1 (6 bases). The CDR3 contains 16 residues. V gave up 5 bases and J gave up 3 bases, with 19 bases separating them. From germline, CDR1 is LGHDT and CDR2 YNNKEL (reference sequence). The CDR3 DNA follows: TGTGCCAGCAGCTTCAGGGGCGCAAGGGTAGAAGAGACCCAGTACTTC. As protein: CASSFRGARVEETQYF.

This clonotype was counted at least ten times. V is TRBV9 and J is TRBJ2-2; tentatively, D is TRBD2 (6 bases). Trimming pared 6 bases from V and 2 bases from J, leaving 17 bases between. The CDR3 is made up of 16 amino acids. Germline CDR1 reads SGDLS; CDR2 reads YYNGEE. The CDR3 nucleotides read TGTGCCAGCACCCGTGGAGGGAGATCAAACACCGGGGAGCTGTTTTTT. Translation gives CASTRGGRSNTGELFF.

Many counts were recorded for this clonotype. J is TRBJ2-7 and V is TRBV20-1; 7 bases map to TRBD1. CDR3 length: 13 residues. Germline CDR1 and CDR2: DFQATT and SNEGSKA (reference sequence). The trim removed 5 bases at V and 2 bases at J, leaving 6 bases unmatched. The CDR3 coding sequence is TGCAGTGCTCAGACAGGGAAGCCCTACGAGCAGTACTTC. It encodes CSAQTGKPYEQYF.

This chain uses TRBV12-3 or TRBV12-4 with TRBJ2-7, with TRBD2 identical over 10 bases. Trimming took 1 base from V and 6 from J; bases not matched to a gene: 6. This CDR3 is 15 amino acids long. CDR3: CASSLGASGSFEQYF. The CDR3 coding sequence is TGTGCCAGCAGTTTAGGGGCTAGCGGGAGTTTCGAGCAGTACTTC.